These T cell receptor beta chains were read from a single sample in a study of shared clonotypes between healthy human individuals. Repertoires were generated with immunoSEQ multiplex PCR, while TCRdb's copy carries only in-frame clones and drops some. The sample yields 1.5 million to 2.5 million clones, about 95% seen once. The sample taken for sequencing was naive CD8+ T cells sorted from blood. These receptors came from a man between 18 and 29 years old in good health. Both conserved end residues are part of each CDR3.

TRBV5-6	CASSQPDYRVEETQYF
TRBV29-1	CSVASGEADTQYF
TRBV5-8	CASSYDSYEQYF
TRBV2	CASSQGQPNTEAFF
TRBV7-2	CASSFSVVAGMLETQYF
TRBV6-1	CASSDGFSYEQYF
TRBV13	CASSDSGTAEETQYF
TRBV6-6	CASSRQVSSYEQYF
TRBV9	CASSDGQPGEQYF
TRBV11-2	CASSFDRGPEAFF
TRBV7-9	CASSPRPGTVSQETQYF
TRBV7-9	CASSGDPRAPLHF
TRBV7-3	CASSLTRRDSTNYGYTF
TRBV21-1	CASSPSRPRGEKGANEKLFF
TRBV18	CASSPGWDGNSPLHF
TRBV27	CASSLIQGQGEQYF
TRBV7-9	CASSKRELATSGNQETQYF
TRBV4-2	CASSQWGQGADGYTF
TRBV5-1	CASSLANGYEQYF
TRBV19	CASSYTGLAGYEQYF
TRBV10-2	CARAPGGPNYEQYF
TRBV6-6	CASSYYPTGMNTEAFF
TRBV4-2	CASSQAASGGEKLFF
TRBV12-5	CASGPPGRVAKNIQYF
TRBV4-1	CASSQETGTNYGYTF
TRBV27	CASSLGTGSTDTQYF
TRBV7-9	CASSDRDRGLDEQYF
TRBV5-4	CASSLVGTLQETQYF
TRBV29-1	CSVNGAPQETQYF
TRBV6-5	CASSYSSGEFYNEQFF
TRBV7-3	CASSYTTWGAYNEQFF
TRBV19	CASSVDRENTEAFF
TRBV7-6	CASSLVAGGLYNEQFF
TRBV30	CAWTGRGYDSPLHF
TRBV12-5	CASGFFTTLTVNEQFF
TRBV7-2	CASSLGWTSGPSQNIQYF
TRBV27	CASSLDRGGDNEQFF